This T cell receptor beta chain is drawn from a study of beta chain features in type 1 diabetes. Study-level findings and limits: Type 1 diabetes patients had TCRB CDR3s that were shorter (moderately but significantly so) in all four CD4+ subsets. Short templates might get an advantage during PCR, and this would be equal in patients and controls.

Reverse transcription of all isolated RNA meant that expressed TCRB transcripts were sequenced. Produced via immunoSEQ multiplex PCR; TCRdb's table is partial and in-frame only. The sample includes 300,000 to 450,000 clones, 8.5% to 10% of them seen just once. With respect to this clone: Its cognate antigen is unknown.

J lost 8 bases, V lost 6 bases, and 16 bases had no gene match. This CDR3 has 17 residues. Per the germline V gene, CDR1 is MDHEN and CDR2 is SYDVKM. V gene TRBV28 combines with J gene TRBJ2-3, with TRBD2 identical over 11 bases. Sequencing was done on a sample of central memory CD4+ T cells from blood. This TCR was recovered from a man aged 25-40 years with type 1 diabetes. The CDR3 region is CASSPSTGTSGSGTQYF. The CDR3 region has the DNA TGTGCCAGCAGCCCATCCACCGGGACTAGCGGCTCTGGTACGCAGTATTTT.